The clone carrying this T cell receptor beta chain was found a few times. The antigen is undetermined. Reverse transcription used 450 to 650 ng RNA and constant-region primers for alpha and beta. Separate chain-specific third strand synthesis with multiplexing indices produced the alpha and beta libraries. Second strand DNA was synthesized using a primer at the SP2 site. TCRdb re-derived calls from the 5' RACE reads in MiXCR, one entry per CDR3 protein. The table lists about 14,000 distinct CDR3 sequences, roughly 12% of them singletons. This sample was taken from a study of HIV-infected patients and healthy controls. Looking at the study overall: CD8 counts did not change consistently during early therapy; the CD4:CD8 ratio climbed slightly.

General observations from the study: Healthy control repertoires had roughly threefold more distinct CDR3s than untreated HIV+ repertoires, and higher Shannon diversity. Two to four months of therapy was arguably too brief to observe immune reconstitution in treated samples.

The CDR3 runs 15 residues. Germline V gene sequence: CDR1 SGHDT, CDR2 YYEEEE. The V end was cut by 0 bases, the J end by 3 bases, with 10 bases between. Antiretroviral therapy had run roughly three months, about 14 weeks, before follow-up blood collection. All unsorted peripheral T cells were captured because whole blood was used without fractionation. This sequence originates from an adult with HIV infection. The donor label of this sample is uncertain. The sample consisted of blood, taken during antiretroviral therapy. The V call is TRBV5-6, the J call TRBJ1-5, with D possibly matching TRBD1 (5 bases). This CDR3 is CASSLEGTDNQPQHF. For the CDR3, the DNA is TGTGCCAGCAGCTTGGAGGGGACCGACAATCAGCCCCAGCATTTT.